The 14 T cell receptor beta chains presented below share a single source sample, sequenced in a study of post-analysis software for immune sequencing data. Overall study results and limits: With TRBV5-6, TRBV5-1 and TRBV20-1 included, about five TRBV segments were more frequent in patients than in controls.

Prepared TCR beta cDNA libraries contained unique molecular identifiers. One entry per CDR3 protein, called by TCRdb with MiXCR from the PCR reads. The sample holds fewer than 850,000 distinct CDR3 sequences, approximately 30% seen once. Antigens for these TCRs are unknown. Sequenced sample: blood. The source of these receptors is a girl aged 10 to 17 with multiple sclerosis.

This chain links TRBV20-1 with TRBJ1-4; 7 bases line up with TRBD1. Germline V gene lookup returns CDR1 DFQATT and CDR2 SNEGSKA (reference sequence). Trimming removed 5 bases from V and 7 bases from J; junction bases left unmatched: 4. The CDR3 is made up of 12 amino acids. The CDR3 reads CSADRDSEKLFF. DNA for the CDR3: TGCAGTGCTGACCGGGACAGTGAAAAACTGTTTTTT.

This clonotype was observed a handful of times. The chain has TRBV11-2 and TRBJ2-1; the D gene is possibly TRBD1 (5 bases). This CDR3 is 19 amino acids long. CDR1 is SGHAT, CDR2 FQNNGV, per germline. V was trimmed by 4 bases and J by 0 bases, leaving 22 bases between them. CDR3 region: CASSSRVVLALSSYNEQFF. DNA of the CDR3: TGTGCCAGCAGCTCCAGGGTTGTTCTCGCCCTAAGCTCCTACAATGAGCAGTTCTTC.

In its sample, this clonotype was seen many times. The J gene is TRBJ2-3, the V gene TRBV3-1, with D unresolved. The CDR3 runs to 14 residues. The germline V and J ends were trimmed by 3 bases and 1 base, with 8 bases remaining between them. Per the germline V gene, CDR1 is LGHDT and CDR2 is YNNKEL (reference sequence). CDR3 region: CASSHERGTDTQYF. DNA of the CDR3: TGTGCCAGCAGCCATGAACGGGGCACAGATACGCAGTATTTT.

V usage is TRBV6-1 and J usage is TRBJ2-3, with D perhaps TRBD1 (6 bases). Germline V gives CDR1 MNHNS, CDR2 SASEGT. The CDR3 consists of 16 residues. Trimming shortened V by 6 bases and J by 2 bases, and 18 bases separated the two germline ends. CDR3 region: CASSAQQGLLTDTQYF. CDR3 in DNA: TGTGCCAGCAGCGCACAACAGGGTCTTCTCACAGATACGCAGTATTTT.

The sample holds many counts of this clonotype. The CDR3: CAISGGRGEQFF. The CDR3 DNA reads TGTGCCATCAGCGGGGGAAGAGGTGAGCAGTTCTTC. The V gene is TRBV10-3, the J gene TRBJ2-1, with TRBD2 as a possible D gene (6 bases). This CDR3 spans 12 amino acids. Trimming cost V 6 bases and J 9 bases, with 12 bases left between them. CDR1 and CDR2 (germline): ENHRY, SYGVKD.

The chain employs TRBV7-9 and TRBJ2-4; D ambiguous. The germline V gene has CDR1 SEHNR and CDR2 FQNEAQ (reference sequence). The CDR3 is made up of 12 amino acids. Trimming stripped 5 bases from V and 8 bases from J, with 10 bases between. For the CDR3, the DNA is TGTGCCAGCAGCGCCTCAGTGGACATTCAGTACTTC. Protein product: CASSASVDIQYF. Filled out from reference TRBV7-9 and TRBJ2-4, the complete variable domain reads DTGVSQNPRHKITKRGQNVTFRCDPISEHNRLYWYRQTLGQGPEFLTYFQNEAQLEKSRLLSDRFSAERPKGSFSTLEIQRTEQGDSAMYLCASSASVDIQYFGAGTRLSVL.

This clonotype was observed a few times. The genes are TRBV15 and TRBJ2-5; a weak D match, TRBD2 (6 bases). V was cut by 0 bases and J by 4 bases, with 15 bases left in between. Per the germline V gene, CDR1 is LNHNV and CDR2 is YYDKDF (reference sequence). The CDR3 runs to 16 residues. The CDR3 spells CATSRDQAGKVETQYF. In DNA form, the CDR3 reads TGTGCCACCAGCAGAGATCAGGCGGGGAAGGTAGAGACCCAGTACTTC.

This clonotype was recorded many times. A read error may account for a junction end that differs from germline. The chain uses TRBV20-1 and TRBJ2-5; 12 nucleotides agree with TRBD2. CDR3 length equals 15 residues. Germline lookup yields CDR1 DFQATT and CDR2 SNEGSKA (reference sequence). The CDR3 spells CSASPSSGRAGTQYF. CDR3 bases: TGTAGTGCTAGCCCCTCTAGCGGGAGGGCCGGGACCCAGTACTTC.

The sample holds a few counts of this clonotype. The CDR3: CASSFEYNEQFF. For the CDR3, the DNA is TGTGCCAGCAGCTTCGAATACAATGAGCAGTTCTTC. The J gene is TRBJ2-1, the V gene TRBV11-3; D is uncertain. This CDR3 has 12 amino acids. CDR1 and CDR2 (germline): SGHNT, YENEEA. The V gene lost 3 bases and the J gene lost 4 bases, with 4 bases spanning the gap.

This clonotype turned up a few times. The chain has TRBV20-1 and TRBJ2-7, with a tentative D call TRBD2 (6 bases). Trimming pared 6 bases from V and 7 bases from J, leaving 22 bases between. The CDR3 totals 14 residues. Germline V CDR1 and CDR2: DFQATT, SNEGSKA (reference sequence). CDR3 sequence reads: CSAVGVAVLGEQYF. The CDR3 DNA sequence: TGCAGTGCCGTCGGGGTAGCGGTCTTGGGGGAGCAGTACTTC.

Ten or more counts support this clonotype. V usage is TRBV7-2 and J usage is TRBJ2-7; D might be TRBD1 or TRBD2, each matching 5 bases. Trimming stripped 3 bases from V and 0 bases from J, with 12 bases between. The length of the CDR3 is 15 residues. CDR1 is SGHTA, CDR2 FQGNSA, per germline. In nucleotides, the CDR3 is TGTGCCAGCAGCTTGACCGGGGCCTCCTCCTACGAGCAGTACTTC. This gives the protein CASSLTGASSYEQYF.

This chain links TRBV4-1 with TRBJ1-2; TRBD1 aligns across 7 bases. After removal of 1 base from V and 4 bases from J, the junction contained 15 bases not matched to a gene. The CDR3 sequence is 18 residues long. Germline CDR1 reads MGHRA; CDR2 reads YSYEKL. The CDR3 region has the DNA TGCGCCAGCAGCCAAGTTCATAGTAGCGGGACAGCCTCCTATGGCTACACCTTC. This encodes CASSQVHSSGTASYGYTF.

A remark on this clonotype: A much larger clone differs from this one at a single base, so this may be a read error. This chain joins TRBV7-2 and TRBJ2-5; D unresolved. V lost 5 bases and J lost 5, with 15 bases in between. The germline V gene encodes CDR1 SGHTA and CDR2 FQGNSA. The CDR3 has 14 amino acids. Here the CDR3 reads CASSRAHARETQYF. The CDR3, as DNA: TGTGCCAGCAGCAGGGCCCACGCTCGCGAGACCCAGTACTTC.

The V call is TRBV20-1, the J call TRBJ2-5, with D perhaps matching TRBD1 (6 bases). The germline V gene encodes CDR1 DFQATT and CDR2 SNEGSKA (reference sequence). This CDR3 has 15 amino acids. Trimming took off 3 bases at V and 0 bases at J, with 14 bases between the two ends. Here the CDR3 reads CSARPDTGYQETQYF. The CDR3, as DNA: TGCAGTGCTAGGCCGGATACAGGGTACCAAGAGACCCAGTACTTC.